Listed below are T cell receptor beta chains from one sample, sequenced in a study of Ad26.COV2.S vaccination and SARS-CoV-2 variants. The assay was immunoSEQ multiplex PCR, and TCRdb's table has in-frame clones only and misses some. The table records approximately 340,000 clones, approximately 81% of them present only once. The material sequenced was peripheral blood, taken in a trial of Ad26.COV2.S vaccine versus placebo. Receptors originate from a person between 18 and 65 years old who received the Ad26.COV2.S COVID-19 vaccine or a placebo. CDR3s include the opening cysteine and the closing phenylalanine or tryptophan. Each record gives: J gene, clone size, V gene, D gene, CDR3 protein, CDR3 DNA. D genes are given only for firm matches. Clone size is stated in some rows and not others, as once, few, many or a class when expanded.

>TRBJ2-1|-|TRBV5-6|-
CASSLPAQGTHNEQFF
TGTGCCAGCAGCTTGCCGGCACAGGGTACCCACAATGAGCAGTTCTTC
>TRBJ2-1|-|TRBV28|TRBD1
CASFRQGVRNEQFF
TGTGCCAGCTTTCGGCAGGGGGTCCGCAATGAGCAGTTCTTC
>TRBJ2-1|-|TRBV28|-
CASSLSRYNEQFF
TGTGCCAGCAGTTTAAGTCGGTACAATGAGCAGTTCTTC
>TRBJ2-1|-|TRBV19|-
CASSILAGTLKRDEQFF
TGTGCCAGTAGTATTTTAGCCGGAACCCTTAAACGCGATGAGCAGTTCTTC
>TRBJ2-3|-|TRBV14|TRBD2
CASSQDVRRGGSDTQYF
TGTGCCAGCAGCCAAGATGTTCGGCGGGGGGGCTCAGATACGCAGTATTTT
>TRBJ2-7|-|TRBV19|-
CASSMMTTTSYEQYF
TGTGCCAGTAGTATGATGACAACCACCTCCTACGAGCAGTACTTC
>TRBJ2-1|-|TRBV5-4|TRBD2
CASSFTGGGYNEQFF
TGTGCCAGCAGCTTTACGGGGGGAGGGTACAATGAGCAGTTCTTC
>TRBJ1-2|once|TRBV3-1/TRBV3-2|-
CASSQDGKFNYGYTF
TGTGCCAGCAGCCAAGACGGGAAATTTAACTATGGCTACACCTTC
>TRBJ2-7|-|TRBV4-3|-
CASSQDLIGPYEQYF
TGCGCCAGCAGCCAAGATCTGATAGGGCCCTACGAGCAGTACTTC
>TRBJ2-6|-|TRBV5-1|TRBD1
CASSPGQEPGANVLTF
TGCGCCAGCAGCCCGGGACAGGAACCTGGGGCCAACGTCCTGACTTTC
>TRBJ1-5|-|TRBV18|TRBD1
CASSPGQANQPQHF
TGTGCCAGCTCACCGGGACAGGCCAATCAGCCCCAGCATTTT